These 14 T cell receptor beta chains came from one sample sequenced in a study of T cell changes during pregnancy in multiple sclerosis. Assay used: immunoSEQ multiplex PCR; TCRdb lists only in-frame clones, some missing. The sample carries around 62,000 clones, 89% recorded once. The input for sequencing was peripheral blood, taken in the first trimester of pregnancy. The receptors stem from a female donor with multiple sclerosis, enrolled in a pregnancy study.

J is TRBJ2-5 and V is TRBV21-1; the table's D call of TRBD2 was not tested on the DNA. TRBV21-1 is tagged as a pseudogene. The CDR3 is made up of 18 amino acids. This chain's CDR3 is CASTQQLAGGSVGETQYF. The CDR3 DNA reads as TGTGCCAGCACCCAACAACTAGCGGGGGGCAGTGTAGGAGAGACCCAGTACTTC.

The V call is TRBV30, the J call TRBJ1-6; 9 bases are a match to TRBD1. CDR1 and CDR2 (germline): GTSNPN, SVGIG (reference sequence). V trimming: 0 bases; J trimming: 10 bases; junction bases outside the gene matches: 4. The CDR3 contains 14 residues. CDR3 in DNA: TGTGCCTGGAGTGTAGGGGACAGGGTATCACCCCTCCACTTT. Amino acid sequence: CAWSVGDRVSPLHF. The full variable domain, with the rest looked up from reference TRBV30 and TRBJ1-6, is SQTIHQWPATLVQPVGSPLSLECTVEGTSNPNLYWYRQAAGRGLQLLFYSVGIGQISSEVPQNLSASRPQDRQFILSSKKLLLSDSGFYLCAWSVGDRVSPLHFGNGTRLTVT.

The chain has TRBV7-9 and TRBJ1-4; TRBD1 agrees at 8 bases. Germline trimming cut 5 bases from V and 2 bases from J; bases unmatched to any gene: 13. CDR3 length: 18 residues. The V gene's germline CDR1 is SEHNR and CDR2 FQNEAQ (reference sequence). CDR3 sequence (DNA): TGTGCCAGCAGCCACACGGGGCAGGGGGCGACCACTAATGAAAAACTGTTTTTT. This gives the protein CASSHTGQGATTNEKLFF.

The chain is built from TRBV5-4 and TRBJ1-6; perhaps TRBD1 as D (5 bases). This CDR3 has 16 residues. Per germline, CDR1 SGHNT and CDR2 YYREEE (reference sequence). Trimming took off 2 bases at V and 0 bases at J, with 9 bases between the two ends. In DNA, the CDR3 is TGTGCCAGCAGCTTCAGCGACAGCTCCTATAATTCACCCCTCCACTTT. Protein product: CASSFSDSSYNSPLHF.

V gene TRBV12-5 combines with J gene TRBJ2-1; 8 positions agree with TRBD2. Germline values: CDR1 LGHNT, CDR2 FRNRAP. V lost 0 bases to trimming and J lost 3 bases; unmatched junction nucleotides: 4. This CDR3 comprises 16 residues. The CDR3 DNA is TGTGCTAGTGGTTTGGTACCGGGAGGGAGCTACAATGAGCAGTTCTTC. Protein sequence: CASGLVPGGSYNEQFF.

The table lists this clone with a few counts. This chain connects TRBV2 to TRBJ1-5, with D possibly matching TRBD1 (6 bases). Germline CDR1 and CDR2: SNHLY and FYNNEI. The CDR3 is 16 residues long. The ends were cut back, 4 bases at V and 9 bases at J, with 22 bases in the middle. CDR3 loop: CASSAGQGPLMGPQHF. CDR3 bases: TGTGCCAGCAGTGCCGGTCAGGGGCCGTTAATGGGGCCCCAGCATTTT.

The J gene is TRBJ2-7, the V gene TRBV5-8, with TRBD1 as a possible D gene (5 bases). The CDR3 consists of 12 residues. In germline, CDR1 is SGHTS, CDR2 YDEGEE. V was trimmed by 1 base and J by 9 bases, leaving 11 bases between them. The chain's CDR3 is CASSLTGFGQYF. The CDR3 nucleotides are TGTGCCAGCAGCTTGACAGGTTTCGGGCAGTACTTC. The variable domain in full, completed from reference TRBV5-8 and TRBJ2-7, reads EAGVTQSPTHLIKTRGQQATLRCSPISGHTSVYWYQQALGLGLQFLLWYDEGEERNRGNFPPRFSGRQFPNYSSELNVNALELEDSALYLCASSLTGFGQYFGPGTRLTVT.

Here the CDR3 DNA reads TGTGCCAGCTCACCATCGGGCGGGGGCTATCAGCCCCAGCATTTT. Translated, it gives CASSPSGGGYQPQHF. The chain couples TRBV18 to TRBJ1-5; tentative D call: TRBD1 (6 bases). Germline CDR1 is KGHSH and CDR2 is LQKENI. The V and J ends lost 2 bases and 5 bases respectively, with 13 bases between them. The CDR3 loop spans 15 amino acids.

The chain links TRBV30 to TRBJ2-5; the match to TRBD1 covers 7 bases. Germline V lookup: CDR1 GTSNPN, CDR2 SVGIG (reference sequence). The V gene end was trimmed by 5 bases and the J gene end by 4 bases; junction bases not matched to a gene: 7. The CDR3 is 13 amino acids. CDR3 nucleotides: TGTGCCTGGGGGGTGACAGGGTCAGAGACCCAGTACTTC. This sequence encodes CAWGVTGSETQYF.

This clone has only a few counts. The chain links TRBV30 to TRBJ1-1; no clear D. Trimming cost V 4 bases and J 3 bases, with 9 bases left between them. Looked up from germline, CDR1 is GTSNPN and CDR2 is SVGIG (reference sequence). The CDR3 loop spans 12 amino acids. The CDR3 loop reads CAWTRTYTEAFF. DNA of the CDR3: TGTGCCTGGACCCGAACATACACTGAAGCTTTCTTT.

The V gene is TRBV6-5, the J gene TRBJ2-7, with TRBD2 identical over 7 bases. Per germline, CDR1 MNHEY and CDR2 SVGAGI. Trimming took 0 bases from V and 0 from J; bases not matched to a gene: 5. This CDR3 contains 16 residues. The CDR3: CASSYSASGHSYEQYF. The CDR3 DNA reads TGTGCCAGCAGTTACTCGGCTAGCGGACACTCCTACGAGCAGTACTTC.

The CDR3 is CASSQGLAVFEQYF. In DNA, the CDR3 is TGTGCCAGCAGCCAGGGACTAGCGGTGTTCGAGCAGTACTTC. The chain combines TRBV13 with TRBJ2-7; 11 bases line up with TRBD2. From germline, CDR1 is PRHDT and CDR2 FYEKMQ (reference sequence). The ends lost 5 bases at V and 6 bases at J; junction bases unmatched: 6. The CDR3 is 14 amino acids.

The gene calls are TRBV4-2 and TRBJ2-5; 11 bases fit TRBD2. The ends lost 1 base at V and 0 bases at J; junction bases unmatched: 7. The length of the CDR3 is 18 residues. CDR1 and CDR2 (germline): LGHNA, YNFKEQ. The CDR3 nucleotides are TGTGCCAGCAGCCAAGTCTCCGATAGCGGGGGGGACCAAGAGACCCAGTACTTC. Translating gives CASSQVSDSGGDQETQYF.

This clone was recorded only once. The CDR3 reads CASSTRGDKNTGELFF. The CDR3, as DNA: TGTGCCAGTAGTACCCGTGGGGACAAGAACACCGGGGAGCTGTTTTTT. The rearrangement uses TRBV19 and TRBJ2-2; the D gene is possibly TRBD1 (6 bases). The ends were cut back, 4 bases at V and 1 base at J, with 13 bases in the middle. The CDR3 is made up of 16 amino acids. Germline V gene lookup returns CDR1 LNHDA and CDR2 SQIVND (reference sequence).